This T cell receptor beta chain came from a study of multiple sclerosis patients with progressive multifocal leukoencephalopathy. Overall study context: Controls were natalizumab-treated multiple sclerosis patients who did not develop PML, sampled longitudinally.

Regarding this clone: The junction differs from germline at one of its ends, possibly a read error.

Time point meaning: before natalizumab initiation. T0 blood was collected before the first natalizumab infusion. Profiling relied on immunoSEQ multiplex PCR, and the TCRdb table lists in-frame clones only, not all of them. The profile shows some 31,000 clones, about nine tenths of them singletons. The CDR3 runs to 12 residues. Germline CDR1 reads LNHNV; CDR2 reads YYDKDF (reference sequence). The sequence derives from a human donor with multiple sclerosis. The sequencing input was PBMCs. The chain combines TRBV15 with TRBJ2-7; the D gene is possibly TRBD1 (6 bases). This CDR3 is CATSRDQGRQYF. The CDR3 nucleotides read TGTGCCACCAGCCGAGACCAGGGGAGGCAGTACTTC.